A selection of T cell receptor beta chains follows, all from one sample in a study of T cell responses to AZD1222 COVID-19 vaccine. Sequencing used immunoSEQ multiplex PCR; TCRdb keeps in-frame clones, though not all of them. The table lists 100,000 or so clones, approximately 90% of them singletons. The sample was peripheral blood, taken on day 0 of AZD1222 vaccination. These receptors originate from an adult in good health. Each CDR3 is given with its conserved first and last residue. The D gene is left open where the match is weak. The size entry is marked missing in some rows and otherwise reads once, few, many or a size class.

V	size	J	D	DNA	CDR3
TRBV10-3	few	TRBJ2-1	-	TGTGCCATCAGTGAACAGATTAGCTCCTACAATGAGCAGTTCTTC	CAISEQISSYNEQFF
TRBV5-1	-	TRBJ1-4	-	TGCGCCAGCAGCCGAAACAGCGCAACTAATGAAAAACTGTTTTTT	CASSRNSATNEKLFF
TRBV7-9	-	TRBJ1-6	-	TGTGCCAGCAGCTTAGGACAGGCCCTAGGGTCACCCCTCCACTTT	CASSLGQALGSPLHF
TRBV12-5	few	TRBJ2-7	TRBD1	TGTGCTAGTGGTTTGCAGGCAGGGGGCAAGGCATCCTACGAGCAGTACTTC	CASGLQAGGKASYEQYF
TRBV20-1	-	TRBJ2-7	-	TGCAGTGCTAGTACGGTTGGATTCTCCTACGAGCAGTACTTC	CSASTVGFSYEQYF
TRBV6-1	-	TRBJ2-3	-	TGTGCCAGCAGTGACCTGCTCTTAGGACTTATCACAGATACGCAGTATTTT	CASSDLLLGLITDTQYF
TRBV7-8	-	TRBJ1-3	TRBD1	TGTGCCAGCAGCTTGGGACAGATTCTCTCTGGAAACACCATATATTTT	CASSLGQILSGNTIYF
TRBV18	few	TRBJ1-2	-	TGTGCCAGCTCACGGGCAGTAGCAACGATTGAAGGCTACACCTTC	CASSRAVATIEGYTF
TRBV18	-	TRBJ2-3	TRBD2	TGTGCCAGCTCACCATTCGACGGGAGGGCCACAGATACGCAGTATTTT	CASSPFDGRATDTQYF
TRBV15	-	TRBJ2-1	-	TGTGCCACCAGCAGTTCGGACAGCCCAAGCTCCTACAATGAGCAGTTCTTC	CATSSSDSPSSYNEQFF
TRBV12-5	-	TRBJ1-1	TRBD1	TGTGCTAGTGGTTTGGACCATCTACAGGGGGCGAACACTGAAGCTTTCTTT	CASGLDHLQGANTEAFF
TRBV19	-	TRBJ1-4	-	TGTGCCAGTAGTGAAGGAGGAATGTTTTTT	CASSEGGMFF
TRBV18	-	TRBJ1-2	-	TGTGCCAGCTCACCAATAAGGGCAACTTCAAAACCAGCCTATGGCTACACCTTC	CASSPIRATSKPAYGYTF
TRBV3-1/TRBV3-2	-	TRBJ2-1	-	TGTGCCAGCAGCCAGCGGCGGGGCTCCTACAATGAGCAGTTCTTC	CASSQRRGSYNEQFF
TRBV28	-	TRBJ2-5	TRBD2	TGTGCCAGCAGGCGGACTAGCGGGAGGCAGGAGACCCAGTACTTC	CASRRTSGRQETQYF
TRBV10-1	-	TRBJ1-5	-	TGCGCCAGCAGGAGGCACAGTGGCGGTCAGCCCCAGCATTTT	CASRRHSGGQPQHF
TRBV29-1	-	TRBJ2-2	TRBD2	TGCAGCGTCGTATATAGCGGGAAGCATCCCACCGGGGAGCTGTTTTTT	CSVVYSGKHPTGELFF
TRBV11-2	-	TRBJ1-1	TRBD1	TGTGCCAGCAGCTTAGATCCAGGGGGCACTGAAGCTTTCTTT	CASSLDPGGTEAFF
TRBV9	-	TRBJ2-5	-	TGTGCCAGCAGCGTCTATGGACAGGGAGGGCAAGAGACCCAGTACTTC	CASSVYGQGGQETQYF
TRBV4-1	-	TRBJ2-7	TRBD2	TGCGCCAGCAGCCAAGGCGATCCGGGACTAGCGCCCCGGGGGGACGAGCAGTACTTC	CASSQGDPGLAPRGDEQYF
TRBV2	-	TRBJ1-6	-	TGTGCCAGCACCCTACCTAAGGGGACTAGGTATAATTCACCCCTCCACTTT	CASTLPKGTRYNSPLHF
TRBV5-5	-	TRBJ2-7	TRBD1	TGTGCCAGCAACCCGCCCGGGACAGCAGTCTACGAGCAGTACTTC	CASNPPGTAVYEQYF
TRBV30	once	TRBJ2-2	-	TGTGCCTGGAGTAGGGGGTATGACACCGGGGAGCTGTTTTTT	CAWSRGYDTGELFF
TRBV29-1	-	TRBJ2-2	-	TGCAGCGTTGAAAGGGGCGTTAACACCGGGGAGCTGTTTTTT	CSVERGVNTGELFF
TRBV19	once	TRBJ2-1	TRBD2	TGTGCCAGTAGTCTCACGGGACTAACTAGGGCCAATGAGCAGTTCTTC	CASSLTGLTRANEQFF
TRBV7-2	-	TRBJ2-7	-	TGTGCCAGCAGCTTTAACAGGGGAGGGTACGAGCAGTACTTC	CASSFNRGGYEQYF
TRBV27	-	TRBJ2-1	-	TGTGCCAGCATGCGACGTGGCGGGACCTCCTACAATGAGCAGTTCTTC	CASMRRGGTSYNEQFF
TRBV5-1	-	TRBJ1-2	TRBD1	TGCGCCAGCAGCTTGCGGGGACAGGGGTCGCAGTATGGCTACACCTTC	CASSLRGQGSQYGYTF
TRBV28	-	TRBJ2-6	-	TGTGCCAGCAGTTTGGGGCAGAGCTTCGGTGGGGCCAACGTCCTGACTTTC	CASSLGQSFGGANVLTF
TRBV4-2	once	TRBJ1-2	-	TGTGCCAGCAGCCAAGATTTTAGAGGGGTTCGCCGCCTGAGGATTAACTATGGCTACACCTTC	CASSQDFRGVRRLRINYGYTF
TRBV27	-	TRBJ2-1	TRBD2	TGTGCCAGCGGCTCCCGGGGGGGGTACAATGAGCAGTTCTTC	CASGSRGGYNEQFF
TRBV2	-	TRBJ1-2	TRBD1	TGTGCCAGCAGGATAGGGGCCAGGGGGCGGGATGGCTACACCTTC	CASRIGARGRDGYTF
TRBV4-3	-	TRBJ1-2	-	TGCGCCAGCAGCCAAGATCCGGGGGGGGGCTATGGCTACACCTTC	CASSQDPGGGYGYTF
TRBV6-1	-	TRBJ2-7	-	TGTGCCAGCAGTGAAGTTCTCAATGACTACGAGCAGTACTTC	CASSEVLNDYEQYF
TRBV7-3	-	TRBJ2-5	-	TGTGCCAGCAGCCCCGGACAGCAAGAGACCCAGTACTTC	CASSPGQQETQYF